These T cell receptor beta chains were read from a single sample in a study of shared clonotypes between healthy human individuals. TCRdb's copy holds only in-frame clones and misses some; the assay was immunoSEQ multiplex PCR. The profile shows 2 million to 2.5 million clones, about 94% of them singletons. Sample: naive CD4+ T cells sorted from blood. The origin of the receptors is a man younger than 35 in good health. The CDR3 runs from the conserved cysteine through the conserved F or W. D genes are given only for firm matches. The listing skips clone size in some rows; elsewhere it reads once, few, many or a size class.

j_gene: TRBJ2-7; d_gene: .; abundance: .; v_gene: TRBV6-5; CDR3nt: TGTGCCAGCAGTTCCCCCGGGACCGAACAGTACTTC; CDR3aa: CASSSPGTEQYF
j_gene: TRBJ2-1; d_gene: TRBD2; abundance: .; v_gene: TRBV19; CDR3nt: TGTGCCAGTAGTATAGATCACCTAGCGGGAGGGAGAGACAATGAGCAGTTCTTC; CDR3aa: CASSIDHLAGGRDNEQFF
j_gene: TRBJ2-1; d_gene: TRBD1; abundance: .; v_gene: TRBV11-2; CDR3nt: TGTGCCAGCAGCGCCGGCCGGGACAGTATCAATGAGCAGTTCTTC; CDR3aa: CASSAGRDSINEQFF
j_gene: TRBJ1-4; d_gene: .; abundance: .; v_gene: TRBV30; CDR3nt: TGTGCCTGCCCGGAGCGGGGGAATAATGAAAAACTGTTTTTT; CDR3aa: CACPERGNNEKLFF
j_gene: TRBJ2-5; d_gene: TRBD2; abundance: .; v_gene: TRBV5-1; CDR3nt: TGCGCCAGCAGCACCGGGACTAGCGGGAGGGAAGAGACCCAGTACTTC; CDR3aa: CASSTGTSGREETQYF
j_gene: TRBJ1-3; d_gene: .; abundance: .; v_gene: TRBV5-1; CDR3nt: TGCGCCAGCAGCTTGGGACAGACTTCTGGAAACACCATATATTTT; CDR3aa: CASSLGQTSGNTIYF
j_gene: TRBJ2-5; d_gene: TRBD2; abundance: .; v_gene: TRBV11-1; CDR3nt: TGTGCCAGCAGCTTAGGACTAGCGGGGGACCAAGAGACCCAGTACTTC; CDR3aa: CASSLGLAGDQETQYF
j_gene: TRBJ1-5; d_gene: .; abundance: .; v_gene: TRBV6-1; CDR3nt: TGTGCCAGCAGCGGGGGAGAACCGCAGCCCCAGCATTTT; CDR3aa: CASSGGEPQPQHF
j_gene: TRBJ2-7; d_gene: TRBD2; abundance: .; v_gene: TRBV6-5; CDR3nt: TGTGCCAGCAGGGAGACTAGCGTTCCCTACGAGCAGTACTTC; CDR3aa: CASRETSVPYEQYF
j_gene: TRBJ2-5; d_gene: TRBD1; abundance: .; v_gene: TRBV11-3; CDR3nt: TGTGCCAGCAGCTTAGATGGCGGTCCAGGGGGCGATGAGACCCAGTACTTC; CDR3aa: CASSLDGGPGGDETQYF
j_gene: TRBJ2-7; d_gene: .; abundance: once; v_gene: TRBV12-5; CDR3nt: TGTGCTAGTGGTTTGGTACGGGTAGGGGTTTCCGAGCAGTACTTC; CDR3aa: CASGLVRVGVSEQYF
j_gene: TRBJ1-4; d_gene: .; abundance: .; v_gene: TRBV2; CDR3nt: TGTGCCAGCAGGGGTAAGGGAGCTGCAACTAATGAAAAACTGTTTTTT; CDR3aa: CASRGKGAATNEKLFF
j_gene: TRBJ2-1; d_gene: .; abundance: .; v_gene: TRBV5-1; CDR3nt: TGCGCCAGCAGCCCTACTGGGGGCTCCTACAATGAGCAGTTCTTC; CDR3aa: CASSPTGGSYNEQFF
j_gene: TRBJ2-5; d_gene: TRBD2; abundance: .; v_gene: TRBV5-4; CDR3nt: TGTGCCAGCAGCAAGGGACTAGCGGGACAAGAGACCCAGTACTTC; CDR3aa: CASSKGLAGQETQYF
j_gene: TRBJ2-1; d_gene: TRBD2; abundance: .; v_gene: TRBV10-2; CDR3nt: TGCGCCAGCCGGGGCGGGGGGAGTGTAAATGAGCAGTTCTTC; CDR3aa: CASRGGGSVNEQFF
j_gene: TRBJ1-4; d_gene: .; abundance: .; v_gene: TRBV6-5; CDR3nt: TGTGCCAGCAGTTACTCGAGGTCTGTTCCTAATGAAAAACTGTTTTTT; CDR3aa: CASSYSRSVPNEKLFF
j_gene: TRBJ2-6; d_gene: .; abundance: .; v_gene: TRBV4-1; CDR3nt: TGCGCCAGCAGCCAACTCCCTGGGGCCAACGTCCTGACTTTC; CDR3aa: CASSQLPGANVLTF
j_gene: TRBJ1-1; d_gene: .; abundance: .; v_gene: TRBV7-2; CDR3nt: TGTGCCAGCAGCTTAGGGGGCGGCAGGAACACTGAAGCTTTCTTT; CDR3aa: CASSLGGGRNTEAFF
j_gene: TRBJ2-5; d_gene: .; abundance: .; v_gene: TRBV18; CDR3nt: TGTGCCAGCTCCAGTAACCTCCAAGAGACCCAGTACTTC; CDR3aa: CASSSNLQETQYF
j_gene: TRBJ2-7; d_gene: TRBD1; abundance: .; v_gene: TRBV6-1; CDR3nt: TGTGCCACCAGGACAGGGGCGGGCGAGCAGTACTTC; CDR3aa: CATRTGAGEQYF
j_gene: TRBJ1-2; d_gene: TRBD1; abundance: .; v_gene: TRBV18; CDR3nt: TGTGCCAGCTCACCTAACCTTGGGACAGGGGTCTGGTATGGCTACACCTTC; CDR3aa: CASSPNLGTGVWYGYTF
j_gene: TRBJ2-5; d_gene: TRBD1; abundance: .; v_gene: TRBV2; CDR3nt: TGTGCCAGCAGGGCAGGACAGGGCCAAGAGACCCAGTACTTC; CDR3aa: CASRAGQGQETQYF
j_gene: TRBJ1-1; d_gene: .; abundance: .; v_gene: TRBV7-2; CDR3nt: TGTGCCAGCAGCCTGGGTAGGCTATCAGGGACTGAAGCTTTCTTT; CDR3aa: CASSLGRLSGTEAFF
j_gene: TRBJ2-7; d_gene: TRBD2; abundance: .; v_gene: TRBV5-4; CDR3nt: TGTGCCAGCAGCTTGGGACTAGCTAACTCCTACGAGCAGTACTTC; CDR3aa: CASSLGLANSYEQYF
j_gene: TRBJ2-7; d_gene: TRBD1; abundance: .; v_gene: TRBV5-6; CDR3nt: TGTGCCAGCAGCTGGGGACAGGTTGACTACGAGCAGTACTTC; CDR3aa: CASSWGQVDYEQYF
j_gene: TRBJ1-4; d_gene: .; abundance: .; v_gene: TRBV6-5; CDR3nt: TGTGCCAGCAGTTACTCGGGCTCAACTAATGAAAAACTGTTTTTT; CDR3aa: CASSYSGSTNEKLFF
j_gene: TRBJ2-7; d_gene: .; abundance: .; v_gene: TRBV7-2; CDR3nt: TGTGCCAGCAGCCCCAGACTGGTTTACGAGCAGTACTTC; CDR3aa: CASSPRLVYEQYF
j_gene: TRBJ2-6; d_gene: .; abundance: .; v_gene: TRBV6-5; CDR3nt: TGTGCCAGCAGTTCATACGGCGACTCTGGGGCCAACGTCCTGACTTTC; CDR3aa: CASSSYGDSGANVLTF
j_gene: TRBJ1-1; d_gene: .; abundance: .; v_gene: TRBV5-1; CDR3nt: TGCGCCAGCAGCCAAACAGACTGGGCGACTGAAGCTTTCTTT; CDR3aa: CASSQTDWATEAFF
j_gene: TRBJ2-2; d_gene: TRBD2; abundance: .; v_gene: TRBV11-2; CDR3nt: TGTGCCAGCAGCTTCCTGGGAGGGACCCCCGGGGGCACCGGGGAGCTGTTTTTT; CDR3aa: CASSFLGGTPGGTGELFF
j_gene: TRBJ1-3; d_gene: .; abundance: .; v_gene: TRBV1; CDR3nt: TGCACCAGTTCTCCCCGCCGGGACAGGGGAAACACCATATATTTT; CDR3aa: CTSSPRRDRGNTIYF
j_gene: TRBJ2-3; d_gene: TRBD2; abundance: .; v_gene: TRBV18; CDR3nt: TGTGCCAGCTCACCACCGGGACTAGCGGGACTCACAGATACGCAGTATTTT; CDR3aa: CASSPPGLAGLTDTQYF
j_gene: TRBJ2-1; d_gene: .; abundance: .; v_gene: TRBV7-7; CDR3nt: TGTGCTAGCAGCTTGCCGGGGCATGATGAGCAGTTCTTC; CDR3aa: CASSLPGHDEQFF
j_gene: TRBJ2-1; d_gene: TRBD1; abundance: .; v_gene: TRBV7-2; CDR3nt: TGTGCCAGCAGCCACCGGGACAGGGGAAATGAGCAGTTCTTC; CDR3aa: CASSHRDRGNEQFF
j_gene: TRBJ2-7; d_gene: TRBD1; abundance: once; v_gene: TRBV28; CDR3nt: TGTGCCAGCAGTACCCCGGGACAGAGCTACGAGCAGTACTTC; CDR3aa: CASSTPGQSYEQYF
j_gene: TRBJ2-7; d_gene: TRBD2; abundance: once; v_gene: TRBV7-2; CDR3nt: TGTGCCAGCTCGGAGCGGGGGGGCCCCTACGAGCAGTACTTC; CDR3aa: CASSERGGPYEQYF
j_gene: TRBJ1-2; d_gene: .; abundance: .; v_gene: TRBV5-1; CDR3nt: TGCGCCAGCAGCTTGGCGCTAAACTATGGCTACACCTTC; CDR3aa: CASSLALNYGYTF
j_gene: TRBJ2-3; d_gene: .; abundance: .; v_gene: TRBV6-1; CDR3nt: TGTGCCAGCAGTGAGACCTTGGGCACAGATACGCAGTATTTT; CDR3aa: CASSETLGTDTQYF
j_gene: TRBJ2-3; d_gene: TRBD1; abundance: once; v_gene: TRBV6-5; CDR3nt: TGTGCCAGCAAGGCCAGGGGGCCAGATACGCAGTATTTT; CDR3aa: CASKARGPDTQYF
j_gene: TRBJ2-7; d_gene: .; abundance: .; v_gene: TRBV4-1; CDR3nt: TGCGCCAGCAGCCAACTTAGCGGCCCTCAGCACTACGAGCAGTACTTC; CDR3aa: CASSQLSGPQHYEQYF
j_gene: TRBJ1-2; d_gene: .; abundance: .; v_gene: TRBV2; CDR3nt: TGTGCCAGCAGTGAGGAGTTCTCTCACTATGGCTACACCTTC; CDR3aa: CASSEEFSHYGYTF
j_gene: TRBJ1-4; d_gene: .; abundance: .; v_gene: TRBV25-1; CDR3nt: TGTGCCAGCACCGGGGTTGGGTATGAAAAACTGTTTTTT; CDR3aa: CASTGVGYEKLFF
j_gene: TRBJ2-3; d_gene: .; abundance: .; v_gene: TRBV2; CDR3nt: TGTGCCAGCAGTGCGGGACTCATCACAGATACGCAGTATTTT; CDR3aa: CASSAGLITDTQYF
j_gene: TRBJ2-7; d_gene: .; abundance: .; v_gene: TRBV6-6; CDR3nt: TGTGCCAGCAGTTACCCCGGGACTGGTTCCTACGAGCAGTACTTC; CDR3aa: CASSYPGTGSYEQYF